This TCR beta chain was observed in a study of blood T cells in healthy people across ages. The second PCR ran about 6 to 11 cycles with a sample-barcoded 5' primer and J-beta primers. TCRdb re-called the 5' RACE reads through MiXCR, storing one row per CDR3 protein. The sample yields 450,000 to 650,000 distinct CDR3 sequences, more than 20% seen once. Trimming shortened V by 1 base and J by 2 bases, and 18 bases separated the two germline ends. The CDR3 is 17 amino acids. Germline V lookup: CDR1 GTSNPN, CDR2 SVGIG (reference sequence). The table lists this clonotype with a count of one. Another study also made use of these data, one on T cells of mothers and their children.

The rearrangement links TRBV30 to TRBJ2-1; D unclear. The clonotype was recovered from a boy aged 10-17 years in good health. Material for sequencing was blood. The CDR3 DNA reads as TGTGCCTGGAGTGGCCTCTTAAAACAGATCCCCTACAATGAGCAGTTCTTC. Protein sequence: CAWSGLLKQIPYNEQFF.